This is a list of T cell receptor beta chains from one sample in a study of T cell repertoires in cytomegalovirus infection. These receptors' targets are unknown. TCRdb independently ran MiXCR on the reads; one entry per CDR3 protein. The sample yields 200,000 to 250,000 distinct CDR3 sequences, approximately 40% seen once. The sequencing used CD8+ T cells from cultured PBMCs, collected from culture after CMV antigen stimulation. The origin of the receptors is a human donor in good health (CMV status not recorded). Some clones in this sample may be carry-over from other donors' samples. Each CDR3 is given with its conserved first and last residue. The D gene is left open where the match is weak. The size of a clone is reported for some rows only, either as once, few or many, or as a class for expanded clones.

size: .; J: TRBJ2-1; V: TRBV7-9; D: .; CDR3: CASSLDVGGVSEQFF; DNA: TGTGCCAGCAGCTTAGATGTGGGAGGAGTCTCTGAGCAGTTCTTC
size: .; J: TRBJ2-5; V: TRBV25-1; D: TRBD2; CDR3: CASSPGGTTYF; DNA: TGTGCCAGCAGCCCGGGGGGGACCACGTACTTC
size: .; J: TRBJ1-6; V: TRBV27; D: .; CDR3: CASSSTVEASPLHF; DNA: TGTGCCAGCAGTTCGACCGTGGAGGCTTCACCCCTCCACTTT
size: few; J: TRBJ2-1; V: TRBV5-3; D: .; CDR3: CASSLARTSSYNEQFF; DNA: TGTGCCAGCAGCTTGGCCAGGACGAGCTCCTACAATGAGCAGTTCTTC
size: once; J: TRBJ2-7; V: TRBV7-9; D: .; CDR3: CASSLAAASYEQYF; DNA: TGTGCCAGCAGCTTAGCGGCGGCCTCCTACGAGCAGTACTTC
size: .; J: TRBJ1-5; V: TRBV12-5; D: .; CDR3: CASGLSQPQHF; DNA: TGTGCTAGTGGTTTAAGTCAGCCCCAGCATTTT
size: many; J: TRBJ2-3; V: TRBV7-2; D: .; CDR3: CASSLGLASDTQYF; DNA: TGTGCCAGCAGCTTAGGACTTGCGTCAGATACGCAGTATTTT
size: .; J: TRBJ1-1; V: TRBV5-1; D: TRBD1; CDR3: CASSPGQVTSTEAFF; DNA: TGCGCCAGCAGCCCGGGACAGGTAACTAGTACTGAAGCTTTCTTT
size: .; J: TRBJ2-1; V: TRBV2; D: TRBD1; CDR3: CASSEGQGAKDEQFF; DNA: TGTGCCAGCAGTGAGGGGCAGGGGGCGAAGGATGAGCAGTTCTTC
size: many; J: TRBJ2-4; V: TRBV7-8; D: TRBD2; CDR3: CASSLGTSGSAAKNIQYF; DNA: TGTGCCAGCAGCCTAGGGACTAGCGGGAGCGCAGCCAAAAACATTCAGTACTTC
size: few; J: TRBJ2-7; V: TRBV20-1; D: .; CDR3: CSVEGEILTAGEQYF; DNA: TGCAGTGTCGAGGGGGAGATCTTAACTGCCGGCGAGCAGTACTTC
size: .; J: TRBJ1-5; V: TRBV14; D: TRBD1; CDR3: CASSQDLTDRGPHQPQHF; DNA: TGTGCCAGCAGCCAAGATCTCACGGACAGGGGGCCTCATCAGCCCCAGCATTTT
size: .; J: TRBJ1-6; V: TRBV12-3/TRBV12-4; D: TRBD1; CDR3: CASSVFLSGTANSPLHF; DNA: TGTGCCAGCAGCGTATTTCTTTCCGGGACAGCGAATTCACCCCTCCACTTT
size: .; J: TRBJ1-2; V: TRBV9; D: TRBD1; CDR3: CASSSGQGARVGYTF; DNA: TGTGCCAGCAGCTCGGGACAGGGGGCAAGAGTTGGCTACACCTTC
size: .; J: TRBJ1-1; V: TRBV29-1; D: .; CDR3: CSVDEIMNTEAFF; DNA: TGCAGCGTTGACGAGATTATGAACACTGAAGCTTTCTTT
size: .; J: TRBJ1-5; V: TRBV10-3; D: .; CDR3: CAISAGKRPQHF; DNA: TGTGCCATCAGTGCCGGGAAGCGACCCCAGCATTTT
size: few; J: TRBJ2-5; V: TRBV20-1; D: TRBD2; CDR3: CSARTLAGGPETQYF; DNA: TGCAGTGCTAGAACACTAGCGGGGGGGCCCGAGACCCAGTACTTC
size: .; J: TRBJ2-7; V: TRBV4-2; D: .; CDR3: CASSQVGGGSEQYF; DNA: TGTGCCAGCAGCCAAGTTGGGGGGGGCTCCGAGCAGTACTTC
size: many; J: TRBJ2-3; V: TRBV12-3/TRBV12-4; D: .; CDR3: CASSLIGSTDTQYF; DNA: TGTGCCAGCAGTTTGATTGGGAGCACAGATACGCAGTATTTT
size: .; J: TRBJ2-1; V: TRBV11-2; D: TRBD2; CDR3: CASSFFRGDGSYNEQFF; DNA: TGTGCCAGCAGCTTTTTCCGGGGGGACGGATCCTACAATGAGCAGTTCTTC
size: .; J: TRBJ2-1; V: TRBV4-1; D: .; CDR3: CASSQEIGGPNNEQFF; DNA: TGCGCCAGCAGCCAAGAGATCGGGGGGCCTAACAATGAGCAGTTCTTC
size: .; J: TRBJ2-7; V: TRBV6-8; D: .; CDR3: CASSYEQGSYEQYF; DNA: TGTGCCAGCAGTTACGAGCAGGGGTCCTACGAGCAGTACTTC
size: .; J: TRBJ1-1; V: TRBV14; D: .; CDR3: CASSQDFKDTEAFF; DNA: TGTGCCAGCAGCCAAGATTTCAAGGACACTGAAGCTTTCTTT
size: many; J: TRBJ1-1; V: TRBV6-2/TRBV6-3; D: .; CDR3: CASSQGITEAFF; DNA: TGTGCCAGCAGTCAGGGGATCACTGAAGCTTTCTTT
size: few; J: TRBJ2-1; V: TRBV12-3/TRBV12-4; D: .; CDR3: CASSLFGSYNEQFF; DNA: TGTGCCAGCAGTTTATTTGGCTCCTACAATGAGCAGTTCTTC
size: .; J: TRBJ2-7; V: TRBV7-6; D: .; CDR3: CASSLGSAGYYEQYF; DNA: TGTGCCAGCAGCTTAGGGTCAGCAGGATACTACGAGCAGTACTTC
size: .; J: TRBJ2-7; V: TRBV29-1; D: .; CDR3: CSVRTATNSYEQYF; DNA: TGCAGCGTGCGGACAGCCACAAATTCTTACGAGCAGTACTTC
size: many; J: TRBJ1-2; V: TRBV2; D: .; CDR3: CARKDSLSHWGGSTF; DNA: TGTGCCAGAAAGGACAGCCTCTCCCACTGGGGAGGCTCCACCTTC
size: .; J: TRBJ2-5; V: TRBV18; D: TRBD1; CDR3: CASSPGQDLETQYF; DNA: TGTGCCAGCTCACCGGGACAGGATTTGGAGACCCAGTACTTC
size: .; J: TRBJ1-6; V: TRBV7-6; D: TRBD1; CDR3: CASSLRGTDATGTPLHF; DNA: TGTGCCAGCAGCTTAAGGGGGACAGACGCAACAGGGACACCCCTCCACTTT
size: .; J: TRBJ1-5; V: TRBV7-8; D: .; CDR3: CASSSEREASQPQHF; DNA: TGTGCCAGCAGCTCAGAGAGGGAGGCGAGTCAGCCCCAGCATTTT
size: .; J: TRBJ2-4; V: TRBV13; D: .; CDR3: CASSLMGLGGKNIQYF; DNA: TGTGCCAGCAGCTTAATGGGCCTCGGGGGAAAAAACATTCAGTACTTC
size: .; J: TRBJ2-2; V: TRBV12-3/TRBV12-4; D: TRBD2; CDR3: CASSLGIAGETGELFF; DNA: TGTGCCAGCAGTTTAGGAATAGCGGGAGAAACCGGGGAGCTGTTTTTT
size: .; J: TRBJ2-7; V: TRBV11-2; D: TRBD1; CDR3: CASSPFDRGLYEQYF; DNA: TGTGCCAGCAGCCCGTTCGACAGGGGGCTGTACGAGCAGTACTTC
size: .; J: TRBJ2-1; V: TRBV7-9; D: TRBD1; CDR3: CASSLRGQGAYNEQFF; DNA: TGTGCCAGCAGCCTCCGGGGACAGGGGGCCTACAATGAGCAGTTCTTC
size: many; J: TRBJ1-4; V: TRBV27; D: .; CDR3: CASRAGNEKLFF; DNA: TGTGCCAGCAGGGCCGGGAATGAAAAACTGTTTTTT
size: few; J: TRBJ2-2; V: TRBV3-1; D: TRBD1; CDR3: CASSRDSNTGELFF; DNA: TGTGCCAGCAGCCGGGACAGTAACACCGGGGAGCTGTTTTTT
size: .; J: TRBJ2-4; V: TRBV3-1; D: TRBD2; CDR3: CASSQVWLAGGKLAKNIQYF; DNA: TGTGCCAGCAGCCAAGTCTGGCTAGCGGGGGGTAAACTAGCCAAAAACATTCAGTACTTC
size: .; J: TRBJ2-7; V: TRBV7-8; D: .; CDR3: CASSTSGVAYEQYF; DNA: TGTGCCAGCAGCACCTCCGGGGTTGCCTACGAGCAGTACTTC
size: .; J: TRBJ1-1; V: TRBV19; D: .; CDR3: CASSIPPRTGLNTEAFF; DNA: TGTGCCAGTAGTATACCCCCCCGGACGGGGTTGAACACTGAAGCTTTCTTT
size: .; J: TRBJ1-1; V: TRBV27; D: .; CDR3: CASSLWGGANTEAFF; DNA: TGTGCCAGCAGTTTATGGGGGGGGGCTAACACTGAAGCTTTCTTT
size: many; J: TRBJ2-1; V: TRBV7-4; D: .; CDR3: CASSLGRNEQFF; DNA: TGTGCCAGCAGCTTAGGGAGGAATGAGCAGTTCTTC
size: .; J: TRBJ2-2; V: TRBV7-6; D: .; CDR3: CASSLSGAGTGELFF; DNA: TGTGCCAGCAGCTTATCAGGGGCGGGCACCGGGGAGCTGTTTTTT
size: few; J: TRBJ2-5; V: TRBV7-6; D: .; CDR3: CASSPPYQQETQYF; DNA: TGTGCCAGCAGCCCTCCTTACCAGCAAGAGACCCAGTACTTC
size: .; J: TRBJ1-1; V: TRBV7-6; D: .; CDR3: CASRVYGTNTEAFF; DNA: TGTGCCAGCAGAGTGTACGGCACCAACACTGAAGCTTTCTTT
size: .; J: TRBJ2-1; V: TRBV7-3; D: TRBD2; CDR3: CASSSPISGSSYNEQFF; DNA: TGTGCCAGCAGCTCCCCCATAAGCGGGAGCTCCTACAATGAGCAGTTCTTC
size: .; J: TRBJ2-3; V: TRBV6-2/TRBV6-3; D: .; CDR3: CASSYSTERADTDTQYF; DNA: TGTGCCAGCAGTTACTCGACAGAGAGAGCAGACACAGATACGCAGTATTTT
size: .; J: TRBJ2-7; V: TRBV12-3/TRBV12-4; D: .; CDR3: CASSLGGINEQYF; DNA: TGTGCCAGCAGTTTAGGGGGCATAAACGAGCAGTACTTC
size: many; J: TRBJ2-1; V: TRBV11-3; D: .; CDR3: CASRDSVGNEQFF; DNA: TGTGCCAGCAGGGACAGCGTGGGAAATGAGCAGTTCTTC
size: many; J: TRBJ1-5; V: TRBV7-8; D: .; CDR3: CASSLLTNYQPQHF; DNA: TGTGCCAGCAGCCTCTTGACAAACTATCAGCCCCAGCATTTT
size: .; J: TRBJ1-4; V: TRBV7-6; D: .; CDR3: CASSLPGTTNEKLFF; DNA: TGTGCCAGCAGCTTACCGGGCACAACTAATGAAAAACTGTTTTTT
size: .; J: TRBJ2-7; V: TRBV11-2; D: .; CDR3: CASSLDVAAYEQYF; DNA: TGTGCCAGCAGCTTAGATGTAGCAGCCTACGAGCAGTACTTC
size: .; J: TRBJ2-3; V: TRBV7-9; D: TRBD2; CDR3: CASSYESGRATDTQYF; DNA: TGTGCCAGCAGCTATGAGAGCGGGAGGGCCACAGATACGCAGTATTTT
size: few; J: TRBJ2-1; V: TRBV7-9; D: .; CDR3: CASSPPRGDERNEQFF; DNA: TGTGCCAGCAGCCCCCCCAGGGGAGATGAGAGGAATGAGCAGTTCTTC